This passage covers 20 T cell receptor beta chains from one sample sequenced in a study of shared clonotypes between healthy human individuals. Clones were read by immunoSEQ multiplex PCR, and TCRdb kept only the in-frame ones, dropping some. The sample has more than 2,000,000 clones; roughly nine tenths are singletons. Material for sequencing was naive CD4+ T cells sorted from blood. Subset: CD45RA+ positively selected. These receptors were obtained from a young man in good health.

Worth noting for this clone: The sample contains more than one DNA sequence encoding this CDR3. This chain uses TRBV28 with TRBJ1-1; a weak D match, TRBD1 (5 bases). The germline V gene encodes CDR1 MDHEN and CDR2 SYDVKM. The CDR3 covers 14 residues. V lost 6 bases and J 1 base, leaving 12 bases between the germline ends. The CDR3 DNA sequence: TGTGCCAGCAGGCCCGGGACGGCGAACACTGAAGCTTTCTTT. Its translation is CASRPGTANTEAFF.

This clone has just one count. The rearrangement joins TRBV4-1 to TRBJ2-2; the D gene could be TRBD1 or TRBD2 (6 bases each). Trimming took off 0 bases at V and 2 bases at J, with 16 bases between the two ends. CDR3 length: 18 residues. Germline V lookup: CDR1 MGHRA, CDR2 YSYEKL. The DNA of the CDR3 is TGCGCCAGCAGCCAAGAAATCCCGGGGGCTGGTAACACCGGGGAGCTGTTTTTT. Protein: CASSQEIPGAGNTGELFF.

The rearrangement joins TRBV19 to TRBJ2-7, with D uncertain. The germline CDR1 and CDR2 sequences are LNHDA and SQIVND (reference sequence). The CDR3 is 11 residues long. Trimming pared 6 bases from V and 5 bases from J, leaving 8 bases between. The CDR3 coding sequence is TGTGCCAGTAGCAATCTTAACGAGCAGTACTTC. It codes for CASSNLNEQYF.

The chain carries TRBV25-1 and TRBJ2-1; TRBD2 matches at 8 bases. J gave up 13 bases and V 6 bases, and 5 bases lay outside the gene matches. The CDR3 length is 11 residues. Germline values: CDR1 MGHDK, CDR2 SYGVNS. The CDR3 spells CASRESGRQFF. The CDR3 DNA sequence: TGTGCCAGCAGGGAAAGCGGGAGACAGTTCTTC.

The chain carries TRBV21-1 and TRBJ2-2; the table's D call of TRBD1 was not tested on the DNA. TRBV21-1 is flagged as a pseudogene. The CDR3 sequence is 15 residues long. This CDR3 reads CASNRTGGSTGELFF. As DNA, the CDR3 is TGTGCCAGCAACAGGACAGGGGGTTCCACCGGGGAGCTGTTTTTT.

V usage is TRBV7-2 and J usage is TRBJ2-1; D not resolved. The CDR3 totals 17 residues. The germline CDR1 and CDR2 sequences are SGHTA and FQGNSA. V was shortened by 5 bases and J by 0 bases, with 17 bases between the two germline ends. DNA of the CDR3: TGTGCCAGCAGCGCGCCCGAAACCTTTTACTCCTACAATGAGCAGTTCTTC. It encodes CASSAPETFYSYNEQFF.

This chain connects TRBV2 to TRBJ2-5; a possible D gene is TRBD2 (5 bases). The V gene's germline CDR1 is SNHLY and CDR2 FYNNEI. CDR3 length: 15 amino acids. V was clipped by 9 bases and J by 1 base, with 18 bases between them. The CDR3 loop is CASRTRGASQETQYF. CDR3 in DNA: TGTGCCAGTAGAACCCGGGGTGCCAGCCAAGAGACCCAGTACTTC.

About this clone itself: Other DNA sequences of this sample code for an identical CDR3. The chain links TRBV27 to TRBJ1-5; the D gene is possibly TRBD1 (5 bases). The CDR3 is 16 residues long. V was cut by 0 bases and J by 0 bases, with 9 bases left in between. The germline CDR1 and CDR2 sequences are MNHEY and SMNVEV (reference sequence). CDR3 in DNA: TGTGCCAGCAGTTTATCTGGGGGATATAGCAATCAGCCCCAGCATTTT. Residues: CASSLSGGYSNQPQHF.

The gene calls are TRBV6-5 and TRBJ1-2; 7 nucleotides align to TRBD1. The V segment lost 6 bases and the J segment 7 bases; nucleotides outside the gene matches: 8. This CDR3 has 13 residues. The germline V gene has CDR1 MNHEY and CDR2 SVGAGI. CDR3 region: CASSPDRVAGYTF. The CDR3 nucleotides read TGTGCCAGCAGCCCAGACAGGGTGGCTGGCTACACCTTC.

The DNA of the CDR3 is TGTGCCAGTGGGGGGGGGTTTACTAATGAAAAACTGTTTTTT. It is translated as CASGGGFTNEKLFF. The chain links TRBV28 to TRBJ1-4; D may be TRBD1 (5 bases). Trimming cost V 9 bases and J 2 bases, with 13 bases left between them. Germline V gives CDR1 MDHEN, CDR2 SYDVKM. The CDR3 covers 14 residues.

The chain employs TRBV9 and TRBJ2-7; 9 bases agree with TRBD2. V lost 0 bases to trimming and J lost 3 bases; unmatched junction nucleotides: 4. Germline V gene lookup returns CDR1 SGDLS and CDR2 YYNGEE. This CDR3 is 15 amino acids long. CDR3 residues: CASSVEAGGIYEQYF. For the CDR3, the DNA is TGTGCCAGCAGCGTAGAGGCGGGAGGGATCTACGAGCAGTACTTC.

V usage is TRBV10-3 and J usage is TRBJ2-1; 11 nucleotides agree with TRBD2. The length of the CDR3 is 16 residues. V trimming: 4 bases; J trimming: 0 bases; junction bases outside the gene matches: 2. Germline values: CDR1 ENHRY, CDR2 SYGVKD. The CDR3 sequence is CAISASGGSSYNEQFF. The CDR3 coding sequence is TGTGCCATCAGTGCTAGCGGGGGGAGCTCCTACAATGAGCAGTTCTTC.

As concerns this clone: The CDR3 carries no conserved terminal phenylalanine or tryptophan, so it likely arises from a read error. J is TRBJ2-7 and V is TRBV30; D not resolved. The CDR3 extends over 12 amino acids. From germline, CDR1 is GTSNPN and CDR2 SVGIG (reference sequence). The V and J ends lost 2 bases and 2 bases respectively, with 7 bases between them. This chain's CDR3 is CAWSRAPYEQYL. Here the CDR3 DNA reads TGTGCCTGGAGTCGGGCTCCCTACGAGCAGTACCTC.

The rearrangement links TRBV5-1 to TRBJ1-6; TRBD1 agrees at 10 bases. This CDR3 has 18 amino acids. The V and J ends lost 0 bases and 7 bases, in that order; junction bases with no gene match: 10. Germline V gene lookup returns CDR1 SGHRS and CDR2 YFSETQ. Written as DNA, the CDR3 is TGCGCCAGCAGCTTGGAGGGGACGGGACAGGGGTTGAATTCACCCCTCCACTTT. Protein product: CASSLEGTGQGLNSPLHF.

This chain uses TRBV11-2 with TRBJ2-7; 8 bases are a match to TRBD2. Germline V gene sequence: CDR1 SGHAT, CDR2 FQNNGV. J was trimmed by 6 bases and V by 6 bases; bases with no gene match: 19. The CDR3 is 17 residues long. The CDR3 DNA is TGTGCCAGCAGAAATAGGGGGGCGGGAGGACATTCTAGCGAGCAGTACTTC. The encoded protein is CASRNRGAGGHSSEQYF.

Concerning this clone itself: Possible read error: a much larger clone is one base away. Other nucleotide sequences from this sample produce the same CDR3. The V gene is TRBV5-4, the J gene TRBJ1-1; a possible D gene is TRBD1 (5 bases). CDR3 length: 13 amino acids. Trimming shortened V by 2 bases and J by 1 base, and 6 bases separated the two germline ends. CDR1 and CDR2 from the germline V gene are SGHNT and YYREEE (reference sequence). CDR3 bases: TGTGCCAGCAGCTTAGACAGGAACACTGAAGCTTTCTTT. It encodes CASSLDRNTEAFF. The variable domain in full, completed from reference TRBV5-4 and TRBJ1-1, reads ETGVTQSPTHLIKTRGQQVTLRCSSQSGHNTVSWYQQALGQGPQFIFQYYREEENGRGNFPPRFSGLQFPNYSSELNVNALELDDSALYLCASSLDRNTEAFFGQGTRLTVV.

In regard to this clone: This same CDR3 is encoded by further DNA sequences in the sample. This chain links TRBV30 with TRBJ2-2; D is undetermined. The germline V and J ends were trimmed by 4 bases and 0 bases, with 6 bases remaining between them. The germline V gene has CDR1 GTSNPN and CDR2 SVGIG (reference sequence). This CDR3 region has 13 residues. CDR3 bases: TGTGCCTGGACAGGACCGAACACCGGGGAGCTGTTTTTT. Encoded protein: CAWTGPNTGELFF.

The V gene is TRBV5-4, the J gene TRBJ2-2, with 9 bases lining up with TRBD2. CDR3 length equals 17 residues. V lost 4 bases and J lost 5; bases outside the gene matches: 12. Germline V lookup: CDR1 SGHNT, CDR2 YYREEE (reference sequence). CDR3 residues: CASSTPTSGRGTGELFF. The CDR3 bases are TGTGCCAGCAGCACACCCACTAGCGGGCGGGGAACCGGGGAGCTGTTTTTT. Full variable domain (remainder filled in from reference TRBV5-4 and TRBJ2-2): ETGVTQSPTHLIKTRGQQVTLRCSSQSGHNTVSWYQQALGQGPQFIFQYYREEENGRGNFPPRFSGLQFPNYSSELNVNALELDDSALYLCASSTPTSGRGTGELFFGEGSRLTVL.

This rearrangement joins TRBV21-1 to TRBJ1-5. TRBV21-1 is a known pseudogene. This CDR3 comprises 17 residues. CDR3 coding DNA: TGTGCCAGCAGCAAAAGAGTAGGGTCCTATAGCAATCAGCCCCAGCATTTT. It yields the protein CASSKRVGSYSNQPQHF.

This chain joins TRBV7-2 and TRBJ2-1; no clear D gene. Germline V gene data show CDR1 as SGHTA and CDR2 as FQGNSA. With 5 bases removed from V and 0 bases from J, the gap between germline ends came to 11 bases. The CDR3 loop spans 15 amino acids. In nucleotides, the CDR3 is TGTGCCAGCAGCAGCGTCCAGAGCTCCTACAATGAGCAGTTCTTC. Translating gives CASSSVQSSYNEQFF.